These T cell receptor beta chains were read from a single sample in a study of blood T cell repertoires in COVID-19. Sequencing was performed with immunoSEQ multiplex PCR; in TCRdb, only in-frame clones are kept and a portion is missing. This repertoire shows 350,000 to 450,000 clones, around 85% found once; its top ten account for 3.5% to 4%. Sequencing was carried out using peripheral blood. Every receptor here comes from a young woman with acute or convalescent COVID-19. Each CDR3 is given with its conserved first and last residue. A D gene is named only where the DNA matches it firmly. Only part of the rows carry a size: once, few, many, or a class if the clone is expanded.

TRBJ1-1 | - | TRBV7-2 | - | CASSLAWGLGTEAFF | TGTGCCAGCAGCTTAGCTTGGGGGCTCGGCACTGAAGCTTTCTTT
TRBJ1-2 | - | TRBV20-1 | - | CSASYRRRRYGYTF | TGCAGTGCTAGTTACCGTCGTCGGAGGTATGGCTACACCTTC
TRBJ1-3 | - | TRBV19 | - | CASSLQGAGNTIYF | TGTGCCAGTAGTCTACAGGGAGCTGGAAACACCATATATTTT
TRBJ2-3 | TRBD2 | TRBV15 | - | CATSSRTSGDTDTQYF | TGTGCCACCAGCTCTCGGACTAGCGGGGACACAGATACGCAGTATTTT
TRBJ2-7 | - | TRBV19 | - | CASSIEAGAEYEQYF | TGTGCCAGTAGTATAGAGGCAGGGGCGGAGTACGAGCAGTACTTC
TRBJ1-2 | TRBD1 | TRBV11-2 | - | CASSPAGTGFARGYGYTF | TGTGCCAGCAGCCCGGCGGGGACAGGGTTCGCCAGGGGCTATGGCTACACCTTC
TRBJ2-1 | - | TRBV12-3/TRBV12-4 | - | CASSFVRGDEQFF | TGTGCCAGCAGTTTTGTCAGGGGGGATGAGCAGTTCTTC
TRBJ1-1 | TRBD1 | TRBV27 | - | CASRSRQGNTEAFF | TGTGCCAGCAGGTCGAGACAGGGGAACACTGAAGCTTTCTTT
TRBJ1-4 | TRBD1 | TRBV2 | - | CASSGQGAQEKLFF | TGTGCCAGCAGTGGGCAGGGGGCCCAGGAAAAACTGTTTTTT
TRBJ1-1 | TRBD1 | TRBV19 | - | CASSPQGVNTEAFF | TGTGCCAGTAGCCCACAGGGGGTGAACACTGAAGCTTTCTTT
TRBJ1-3 | - | TRBV7-8 | - | CASSRGGVAGNTIYF | TGTGCCAGCAGCCGGGGGGGGGTAGCTGGAAACACCATATATTTT
TRBJ1-1 | - | TRBV9 | - | CASSPRGENTEAFF | TGTGCCAGCAGCCCTCGGGGGGAGAACACTGAAGCTTTCTTT
TRBJ2-7 | TRBD2 | TRBV5-1 | - | CASSSSGGPPYEQYF | TGCGCCAGCAGTTCTAGCGGGGGCCCACCCTACGAGCAGTACTTC
TRBJ1-4 | TRBD1 | TRBV6-4 | - | CASSMTGNDEKLFF | TGTGCCAGCAGTATGACAGGGAACGATGAAAAACTGTTTTTT
TRBJ2-1 | - | TRBV21-1 | - | CASSKGDRSSYNEQFF | TGTGCCAGCAGCAAAGGGGACAGGAGCTCCTACAATGAGCAGTTCTTC
TRBJ1-5 | - | TRBV20-1 | - | CSAGRVQPQHF | TGCAGTGCTGGGAGGGTTCAGCCCCAGCATTTT
TRBJ1-6 | TRBD1 | TRBV28 | few | CASSLVGDRGDSPLHF | TGTGCCAGCAGTTTAGTAGGGGACAGGGGGGATTCACCCCTCCACTTT
TRBJ2-1 | TRBD2 | TRBV6-4 | - | CASSDSWEGYNEQFF | TGTGCCAGCAGTGACTCGTGGGAGGGGTACAATGAGCAGTTCTTC
TRBJ1-5 | TRBD1 | TRBV19 | once | CASSIRAEGATGPGGNQPQHF | TGTGCCAGTAGTATACGGGCCGAAGGAGCGACAGGGCCAGGTGGCAATCAGCCCCAGCATTTT
TRBJ1-2 | - | TRBV12-5 | - | CASGLDRRIGYTF | TGTGCTAGTGGTTTGGACAGGCGTATAGGCTACACCTTC
TRBJ2-7 | - | TRBV9 | - | CASSVEYRSSYEQYF | TGTGCCAGCAGCGTAGAGTACAGAAGCTCCTACGAGCAGTACTTC
TRBJ2-1 | TRBD2 | TRBV27 | - | CASSSLAGGSYNEQFF | TGTGCCAGCAGTTCACTAGCGGGCGGCTCCTACAATGAGCAGTTCTTC
TRBJ1-4 | - | TRBV24-1 | - | CATSDRGEKLFF | TGTGCCACCAGTGACAGGGGAGAAAAACTGTTTTTT
TRBJ1-2 | TRBD1 | TRBV28 | - | CASSLEGQGGDYGYTF | TGTGCCAGCAGTCTCGAGGGACAGGGGGGGGACTATGGCTACACCTTC
TRBJ1-5 | TRBD1 | TRBV19 | once | CASSSPDRGNSNQPQHF | TGTGCCAGTAGTTCCCCCGACAGGGGCAATAGCAATCAGCCCCAGCATTTT
TRBJ2-7 | - | TRBV27 | - | CASSLSGGPAYEQYF | TGTGCCAGCAGTTTATCGGGGGGGCCTGCCTACGAGCAGTACTTC
TRBJ1-2 | - | TRBV18 | - | CASSPVNLYGYTF | TGTGCCAGCTCACCCGTTAATCTCTATGGCTACACCTTC
TRBJ2-7 | - | TRBV27 | - | CASSLYTSPINEQYF | TGTGCCAGCAGTTTATATACATCCCCCATCAACGAGCAGTACTTC
TRBJ2-3 | TRBD2 | TRBV2 | - | CASRASGRTADTQYF | TGTGCCAGCAGGGCTAGCGGGAGGACTGCAGATACGCAGTATTTT
TRBJ2-7 | TRBD2 | TRBV11-2 | - | CASSPRPGLAGAYEQYF | TGTGCCAGCAGCCCGAGGCCGGGACTAGCGGGAGCCTACGAGCAGTACTTC
TRBJ2-7 | - | TRBV21-1 | - | CASSLPPHEQYF | TGTGCCAGCAGTCTCCCCCCCCACGAGCAGTACTTC
TRBJ2-5 | - | TRBV5-4 | - | CASSFLQETQYF | TGTGCCAGCAGTTTCCTCCAAGAGACCCAGTACTTC
TRBJ2-1 | TRBD2 | TRBV19 | - | CASSIDPYWAGDPNEQFF | TGTGCCAGTAGTATAGACCCCTACTGGGCGGGAGACCCTAATGAGCAGTTCTTC
TRBJ2-2 | - | TRBV18 | - | CASSPRSGLNTGELFF | TGTGCCAGCTCACCACGATCGGGACTGAACACCGGGGAGCTGTTTTTT
TRBJ2-2 | TRBD2 | TRBV5-8 | few | CASSPGIRGRETGELFF | TGTGCCAGCAGCCCCGGGATTCGCGGGAGAGAAACCGGGGAGCTGTTTTTT
TRBJ1-2 | - | TRBV28 | - | CASSLAQTGHYGYTF | TGTGCCAGCAGTCTTGCCCAGACAGGACACTATGGCTACACCTTC
TRBJ1-6 | - | TRBV19 | few | CASSIEGGIGSPLHF | TGTGCCAGTAGTATAGAAGGAGGGATAGGTTCACCCCTCCACTTT
TRBJ2-7 | - | TRBV21-1 | - | CASSTGRGVPYEQYF | TGTGCCAGCAGCACCGGGAGGGGGGTACCCTACGAGCAGTACTTC
TRBJ2-1 | - | TRBV15 | - | CATSRGAGYNEQFF | TGTGCCACCAGCAGAGGGGCGGGGTACAATGAGCAGTTCTTC
TRBJ1-1 | - | TRBV6-5 | - | CASSRTGFGAFF | TGTGCCAGCAGTAGGACTGGGTTCGGGGCTTTCTTT
TRBJ1-2 | - | TRBV30 | - | CAWSGEGRGYGYTF | TGTGCCTGGAGTGGGGAGGGGAGAGGCTATGGCTACACCTTC
TRBJ2-7 | TRBD1 | TRBV19 | - | CASSPGTGFYEQYF | TGTGCCAGTAGTCCCGGGACAGGGTTTTACGAGCAGTACTTC